The 10 T cell receptor beta chains below all came from one sample that was sequenced in a study of T cell responses to AZD1222 COVID-19 vaccine. Assay: immunoSEQ multiplex PCR; the TCRdb copy retains only in-frame clones and omits some. The profile covers some 130,000 clones, with about nine tenths appearing a single time and around 1% taken by the ten largest. The sequencing used peripheral blood, collected 28 days after the second AZD1222 dose. The receptors were sampled from an adult who received the AZD1222 COVID-19 vaccine.

This rearrangement joins TRBV11-2 to TRBJ2-7; D might be TRBD1 (5 bases). Germline assignment: CDR1 SGHAT and CDR2 FQNNGV. V was shortened by 2 bases and J by 2 bases, with 13 bases between the two germline ends. The CDR3 loop spans 15 amino acids. In DNA, the CDR3 is TGTGCCAGCAGCTTAATACGGGCAGGGACCTACGAGCAGTACTTC. Protein sequence: CASSLIRAGTYEQYF.

Regarding this clone: Additional DNA sequences in this sample encode the identical CDR3. The chain links TRBV5-1 to TRBJ2-7, with 8 positions matching TRBD2. The germline V gene encodes CDR1 SGHRS and CDR2 YFSETQ. V was pared by 0 bases and J by 1 base, with 3 bases of the junction left unmatched. There are 15 residues in the CDR3. CDR3 residues: CASSLASGSSYEQYF. Here the CDR3 DNA reads TGCGCCAGCAGCTTGGCCAGCGGGAGTTCCTACGAGCAGTACTTC.

J is TRBJ2-5 and V is TRBV9; D not resolved. CDR1 and CDR2 from the germline V gene are SGDLS and YYNGEE. Between the trimmed V and J ends, which lost 2 bases and 5 bases, there was a span of 10 bases. CDR3 length: 13 amino acids. The CDR3 region has the DNA TGTGCCAGCAGCGTGAATTTTGGGGAGACCCAGTACTTC. Encoded protein: CASSVNFGETQYF.

CDR3 nucleotides: TGTGCCAGCAGCTTAGTGGGGGGGGCTGATGAGACCCAGTACTTC. It translates to CASSLVGGADETQYF. The chain joins TRBV11-2 to TRBJ2-5; D is perhaps TRBD2 (7 bases). Germline lookup yields CDR1 SGHAT and CDR2 FQNNGV. The germline V and J ends were trimmed by 1 base and 5 bases, with 14 bases remaining between them. The CDR3 is 15 residues long.

The chain's CDR3 is CASSQEGGQGNGNTIYF. The CDR3 DNA is TGTGCCAGCAGCCAAGAAGGTGGACAGGGGAATGGAAACACCATATATTTT. This chain uses TRBV4-2 with TRBJ1-3; the match to TRBD1 covers 9 bases. CDR1 is LGHNA, CDR2 YNFKEQ, per germline. The CDR3 is 17 amino acids. V trimming: 0 bases; J trimming: 3 bases; junction bases outside the gene matches: 6.

A single count supports this clone. The chain links TRBV12-3 or TRBV12-4 to TRBJ2-5; 9 bases line up with TRBD1. This CDR3 is 12 amino acids long. V was pared by 5 bases and J by 8 bases, with 3 bases of the junction left unmatched. The DNA for the CDR3 is TGTGCCAGCAGTCGGGACAGGGATACCCAGTACTTC. Translated: CASSRDRDTQYF.

The V gene is TRBV9, the J gene TRBJ2-5, with 11 bases identical to TRBD2. V lost 3 bases and J lost 6; bases outside the gene matches: 7. The CDR3 is made up of 15 amino acids. The germline gives CDR1 SGDLS, CDR2 YYNGEE. CDR3 loop: CASSADLAGGKTQYF. The CDR3 DNA reads as TGTGCCAGCAGCGCCGACTTAGCGGGAGGGAAGACCCAGTACTTC.

This rearrangement joins TRBV6-5 to TRBJ2-1, with D tentatively TRBD2 (5 bases). Germline CDR1 reads MNHEY; CDR2 reads SVGAGI. The length of the CDR3 is 11 residues. V lost 7 bases and J 7 bases, leaving 8 bases between the germline ends. For the CDR3, the DNA is TGTGCCAGCACTCTAGCAAATGAGCAGTTCTTC. Protein: CASTLANEQFF.

This chain uses TRBV7-3 with TRBJ2-2, with 9 bases identical to TRBD1. Germline V CDR1 and CDR2: SGHTA, FQGTGA. The CDR3 length is 14 residues. V shed 4 bases and J 4 bases; nucleotides not matched to a gene: 1. This CDR3 reads CASSWGQGTGELFF. In nucleotides, the CDR3 is TGTGCCAGCAGCTGGGGACAGGGCACCGGGGAGCTGTTTTTT.

V and J are TRBV2 and TRBJ2-7; TRBD1 might be the D (6 bases). The V gene lost 3 bases and the J gene lost 3 bases, with 12 bases spanning the gap. Germline CDR1 and CDR2: SNHLY and FYNNEI. The CDR3 covers 14 residues. The CDR3 loop is CASSDQGLDYEQYF. The DNA of the CDR3 is TGTGCCAGCAGTGACCAGGGGCTGGACTACGAGCAGTACTTC. The full variable domain, with the rest looked up from reference TRBV2 and TRBJ2-7, is EPEVTQTPSHQVTQMGQEVILRCVPISNHLYFYWYRQILGQKVEFLVSFYNNEISEKSEIFDDQFSVERPDGSNFTLKIRSTKLEDSAMYFCASSDQGLDYEQYFGPGTRLTVT.